The 24 T cell receptor beta chains presented below share a single source sample, sequenced in a study of blood T cell repertoires in COVID-19. The table came from immunoSEQ multiplex PCR; TCRdb's copy has only in-frame clones and leaves some out. The sample includes fewer than 600,000 clones, nearly 90% seen only once; the top ten take around 0.92%. Material for sequencing was peripheral blood. These receptors all come from a man between 18 and 35 years old with COVID-19, enrolled during active disease.

This chain uses TRBV12-3 or TRBV12-4 with TRBJ2-5; 7 bases agree with TRBD1. The ends lost 6 bases at V and 5 bases at J; junction bases unmatched: 3. This CDR3 is built from 12 residues. The CDR3 is CASRTGLETQYF. The CDR3 DNA follows: TGTGCCAGCAGGACAGGGTTGGAGACCCAGTACTTC.

This rearrangement joins TRBV25-1 to TRBJ2-6; D might be TRBD1 (6 bases). Germline CDR1 MGHDK, CDR2 SYGVNS. This CDR3 has 15 residues. Between the trimmed V and J ends, which lost 6 bases and 4 bases, there was a span of 13 bases. The CDR3 coding sequence is TGTGCCAGCAGATTAACAGGGACCGGGGCCAACGTCCTGACTTTC. It codes for CASRLTGTGANVLTF.

The chain recombines TRBV27 with TRBJ2-1; TRBD2 agrees at 8 bases. The CDR3 spans 16 residues. The germline V gene encodes CDR1 MNHEY and CDR2 SMNVEV (reference sequence). V gave up 6 bases and J gave up 9 bases; unmatched junction bases: 16. CDR3: CASSLRYGRGGSEQFF. In DNA, the CDR3 is TGTGCCAGCAGCCTACGATACGGGAGGGGCGGAAGTGAGCAGTTCTTC.

The rearrangement joins TRBV7-9 to TRBJ1-2; 7 nucleotides match TRBD1. The CDR3 runs to 14 residues. Germline V CDR1 and CDR2: SEHNR, FQNEAQ (reference sequence). J lost 3 bases, V lost 5 bases, and 6 bases had no gene match. CDR3 sequence reads: CASSLGTADYGYTF. The CDR3 DNA sequence: TGTGCCAGCAGCCTTGGGACAGCGGACTATGGCTACACCTTC.

J is TRBJ2-7 and V is TRBV6-5; 10 bases line up with TRBD2. The CDR3 is made up of 14 amino acids. V shed 8 bases, J shed 3 bases, and the junction held 7 bases outside the gene matches. The germline gives CDR1 MNHEY, CDR2 SVGAGI. CDR3 sequence reads: CASRVAGGNYEQYF. CDR3 in DNA: TGTGCCAGCCGGGTAGCGGGGGGCAACTACGAGCAGTACTTC.

The chain employs TRBV13 and TRBJ2-2; D possibly corresponds to TRBD1 (6 bases). Germline lookup yields CDR1 PRHDT and CDR2 FYEKMQ (reference sequence). Trimming removed 6 bases from V and 0 bases from J, with 8 bases in between. This CDR3 has 14 residues. The CDR3 is CASSWTANTGELFF. The DNA of the CDR3 is TGTGCCAGCAGTTGGACAGCGAACACCGGGGAGCTGTTTTTT. The complete variable domain, with remaining parts taken from reference TRBV13 and TRBJ2-2, reads AAGVIQSPRHLIKEKRETATLKCYPIPRHDTVYWYQQGPGQDPQFLISFYEKMQSDKGSIPDRFSAQQFSDYHSELNMSSLELGDSALYFCASSWTANTGELFFGEGSRLTVL.

This chain joins TRBV4-1 and TRBJ2-1, with a weak D call TRBD2 (6 bases). The CDR3 is 13 residues long. The germline CDR1 and CDR2 sequences are MGHRA and YSYEKL. Trimming took off 3 bases at V and 7 bases at J, with 10 bases between the two ends. The CDR3 coding sequence is TGCGCCAGCAGCCAGGAGGGGCTGAATGAGCAGTTCTTC. Its translation: CASSQEGLNEQFF.

In this sample, this clone turned up once. The chain uses TRBV2 and TRBJ1-1, with D possibly being TRBD1 (5 bases). Germline loops: CDR1 SNHLY, CDR2 FYNNEI. Trimming stripped 6 bases from V and 10 bases from J, with 21 bases between. The CDR3 covers 14 residues. The CDR3 sequence: CASRTGVYPLVAFF. For the CDR3, the DNA is TGTGCCAGCAGGACGGGGGTATATCCTCTCGTAGCTTTCTTT.

This clone has only a few counts. The V and J genes are TRBV11-2 and TRBJ2-7; D possibly corresponds to TRBD2 (6 bases). The ends were cut back, 1 base at V and 0 bases at J, with 10 bases in the middle. CDR1 is SGHAT, CDR2 FQNNGV, per germline. The CDR3 sequence is 15 residues long. CDR3 in DNA: TGTGCCAGCAGCTTAGTCGTGGGAGGCTCCTACGAGCAGTACTTC. Translating it yields CASSLVVGGSYEQYF.

The rearrangement links TRBV2 to TRBJ2-5, with TRBD1 matching 7 bases. Germline lookup yields CDR1 SNHLY and CDR2 FYNNEI. V lost 7 bases, J lost 3 bases, and 5 bases stayed unmatched. The CDR3 spans 13 residues. CDR3 loop: CASNRDSKETQYF. As DNA, the CDR3 is TGTGCCAGCAACCGGGACAGCAAAGAGACCCAGTACTTC.

This chain joins TRBV6-5 and TRBJ1-2; possible D gene TRBD1, 6 bases. V shed 0 bases and J shed 4 bases, with 12 bases lying between them. Germline V gives CDR1 MNHEY, CDR2 SVGAGI. This CDR3 has 15 amino acids. The CDR3 sequence: CASSYSNREGYGYTF. CDR3 DNA: TGTGCCAGCAGTTACTCGAACAGGGAGGGCTATGGCTACACCTTC.

The V gene is TRBV10-3, the J gene TRBJ1-2; TRBD1 agrees at 9 bases. V was clipped by 0 bases and J by 7 bases; unmatched bases: 6. This CDR3 is built from 15 residues. CDR1 is ENHRY and CDR2 is SYGVKD in the germline V gene. CDR3 in DNA: TGTGCCATCAGTGAGTCGACAGGGGGACTGCGTGGCTACACCTTC. This translates into CAISESTGGLRGYTF.

The chain carries TRBV13 and TRBJ2-7, with D tentatively TRBD1 (5 bases). The V gene's germline CDR1 is PRHDT and CDR2 FYEKMQ (reference sequence). CDR3 size: 13 residues. The V and J ends lost 3 bases and 3 bases respectively, with 9 bases between them. The CDR3 DNA is TGTGCCAGCAGCTTTGGCAGGGACTACGAGCAGTACTTC. The encoded protein is CASSFGRDYEQYF.

The gene calls are TRBV11-2 and TRBJ1-2, with a weak D call TRBD1 (6 bases). V lost 3 bases and J 6 bases, leaving 14 bases between the germline ends. The germline gives CDR1 SGHAT, CDR2 FQNNGV. The CDR3 is made up of 14 amino acids. CDR3 sequence (DNA): TGTGCCAGCAGCTTTTACAGGGAGTTGGATGGCTACACCTTC. Translating gives CASSFYRELDGYTF.

The rearrangement uses TRBV14 and TRBJ2-2, with D perhaps TRBD2 (6 bases). V lost 4 bases and J 7 bases, leaving 19 bases between the germline ends. Germline V gives CDR1 SGHDN, CDR2 FVKESK. The CDR3 loop spans 16 amino acids. CDR3 nucleotide sequence: TGTGCCAGCAGCCTTACGGGACTCTTGCTAGGCGGGGAGCTGTTTTTT. It yields the protein CASSLTGLLLGGELFF.

The chain recombines TRBV5-4 with TRBJ2-5; D is perhaps TRBD1 (6 bases). Trimming cost V 5 bases and J 2 bases, with 10 bases left between them. Germline CDR1 SGHNT, CDR2 YYREEE (reference sequence). CDR3 length: 13 amino acids. For the CDR3, the DNA is TGTGCCAGCAGATTTGGACAGCAAGAGACCCAGTACTTC. It specifies CASRFGQQETQYF.

The J gene is TRBJ2-1, the V gene TRBV3-1 (or the pseudogene TRBV3-2); D may be TRBD2 (6 bases). Between the trimmed V and J ends, which lost 4 bases and 10 bases, there was a span of 14 bases. CDR1 and CDR2 from the germline V gene are LGHDT and YNNKEL (reference sequence). The CDR3 length is 13 residues. This chain's CDR3 is CASSPGGISEQFF. The CDR3 DNA follows: TGTGCCAGCAGCCCCGGGGGTATTAGCGAGCAGTTCTTC.

The CDR3 DNA sequence: TGTGCCAGCAGCCGGGGGAGTTCACCCCTCCACTTT. Its protein product is CASSRGSSPLHF. J is TRBJ1-6 and V is TRBV6-5; weak D call: TRBD1 (5 bases). The ends were cut back, 6 bases at V and 9 bases at J, with 9 bases in the middle. Germline V gene lookup returns CDR1 MNHEY and CDR2 SVGAGI. The CDR3 extends over 12 amino acids.

This sequence joins TRBV7-9 and TRBJ1-5; TRBD1 matches 7 bases. The CDR3 loop spans 15 amino acids. Germline trimming cut 5 bases from V and 6 bases from J; bases unmatched to any gene: 10. CDR1 and CDR2 from the germline V gene are SEHNR and FQNEAQ (reference sequence). CDR3 residues: CASSPAGQDGQPQHF. The CDR3 bases are TGTGCCAGCAGCCCCGCTGGACAGGACGGTCAGCCCCAGCATTTT.

This chain's CDR3 is CASSRGETQYF. The CDR3 DNA reads as TGTGCCAGCAGCCGAGGAGAGACCCAGTACTTC. This sequence joins TRBV7-6 and TRBJ2-5; D remains ambiguous. Germline lookup yields CDR1 SGHVS and CDR2 FNYEAQ. CDR3 size: 11 residues. Deletions cut 5 bases from V and 4 bases from J, with 5 bases between. Looking up the rest from reference TRBV7-6 and TRBJ2-5 gives the full variable domain: GAGVSQSPRYKVTKRGQDVALRCDPISGHVSLYWYRQALGQGPEFLTYFNYEAQQDKSGLPNDRFSAERPEGSISTLTIQRTEQRDSAMYRCASSRGETQYFGPGTRLLVL.

This chain uses TRBV2 with TRBJ2-3, with D perhaps matching TRBD1 (6 bases). Trimming left V 7 bases short and J 4 bases short, with 15 bases between. Germline CDR1 and CDR2: SNHLY and FYNNEI. This CDR3 is built from 14 residues. In nucleotides, the CDR3 is TGTGCCAGCAAAAGGGAAGAGGGGGCAGATACGCAGTATTTT. This encodes CASKREEGADTQYF.

The chain links TRBV6-4 to TRBJ2-5; 8 nucleotides align to TRBD2. J gave up 3 bases and V 4 bases, and 7 bases lay outside the gene matches. Germline V gene sequence: CDR1 MRHNA, CDR2 SNTAGT. The CDR3 loop spans 15 amino acids. CDR3 sequence: CASSVEAGGKETQYF. The CDR3 coding sequence is TGTGCCAGCAGTGTTGAGGCGGGGGGTAAAGAGACCCAGTACTTC.

V and J are TRBV9 and TRBJ2-1; 8 bases agree with TRBD1. The CDR3 contains 16 residues. J was trimmed by 1 base and V by 1 base; bases with no gene match: 4. Germline assignment: CDR1 SGDLS and CDR2 YYNGEE. CDR3 amino acids: CASSVQGAASYNEQFF. In nucleotides, the CDR3 is TGTGCCAGCAGCGTACAGGGGGCTGCGTCCTACAATGAGCAGTTCTTC.

The chain employs TRBV2 and TRBJ1-2; TRBD1 agrees at 8 bases. The CDR3 spans 14 residues. V shed 8 bases, J shed 4 bases, and the junction held 9 bases outside the gene matches. Germline V gene sequence: CDR1 SNHLY, CDR2 FYNNEI. The CDR3 sequence is CASQGPGGGYGYTF. DNA for the CDR3: TGTGCCAGCCAGGGGCCAGGGGGCGGCTATGGCTACACCTTC. Combining the CDR3 with reference TRBV2 and TRBJ1-2 gives the whole variable domain EPEVTQTPSHQVTQMGQEVILRCVPISNHLYFYWYRQILGQKVEFLVSFYNNEISEKSEIFDDQFSVERPDGSNFTLKIRSTKLEDSAMYFCASQGPGGGYGYTFGSGTRLTVV.